This T cell receptor (beta chain) stems from a study of beta chain features in type 1 diabetes. Study outcomes and limitations: Shortening of TCRB CDR3s, moderate but significant, appeared in all four CD4+ subsets of Type 1 diabetes patients. Naive, central memory and regulatory TCRB repertoires appeared more similar among patients than healthy donors.

Germline V gene data show CDR1 as SGHDT and CDR2 as YYEEEE. Trimming cost V 2 bases and J 7 bases, with 6 bases left between them. The CDR3 runs 11 residues. Markers CD45RO/CCR7/CD25/CD127/CD95/CD27 served to sort CD4+ naive, central memory, regulatory and stem cell-like memory cells. In all sorted populations, purity surpassed 98%. As regards this clone: Its antigen is unknown.

Expressed TCRB transcripts were sequenced after all isolated RNA was converted to cDNA. This table comes from immunoSEQ multiplex PCR, and its TCRdb copy is limited to in-frame clones, with some not included. The data show hundreds of thousands of clones, less than 15% seen once. Sequencing was performed on central memory CD4+ T cells from blood. This TCR was recovered from a man in his thirties or forties in good health. The chain has TRBV5-6 and TRBJ1-2, with D uncertain. For the CDR3, the DNA is TGTGCCAGCAGCTTTAGGATTGGCTACACCTTC. Protein sequence: CASSFRIGYTF.